The 13 T cell receptor beta chains reported below all come from one sample, sequenced in a study of read filtering for tumor transcriptome and immune sequencing. From approximately 400 ng of RNA, a library with molecular barcoded alpha/delta and beta/gamma adaptors was made. One entry per CDR3 protein results from TCRdb running MiXCR on the reads. Among about 50,000 distinct CDR3 sequences listed, roughly 19% were seen once. The sequenced sample consisted of a population of CD138-negative cells sorted from bone marrow. The receptors shown here come from a donor aged 40 or over with multiple myeloma.

This clonotype was seen repeatedly, ten times or more. The chain recombines TRBV20-1 with TRBJ2-5; 10 nucleotides match TRBD2. The CDR3 runs 12 residues. The germline CDR1 and CDR2 sequences are DFQATT and SNEGSKA (reference sequence). This CDR3 is CSVTSGQETQYF. CDR3 DNA sequence: TGCAGCGTGACTAGCGGGCAAGAGACCCAGTACTTC.

This clonotype occurred many times. The chain couples TRBV27 to TRBJ1-5; 7 bases map to TRBD1. The CDR3 is made up of 17 amino acids. Germline assignment: CDR1 MNHEY and CDR2 SMNVEV (reference sequence). V gave up 5 bases and J gave up 1 base; unmatched junction bases: 11. CDR3 nucleotides: TGTGCCAGCAGTCGAAAGGGGGCACAGGGCAGCAATCAGCCCCAGCATTTT. Protein product: CASSRKGAQGSNQPQHF.

The table lists this clonotype with a few counts. One end of the junction varies from germline; a read error may be responsible. The gene calls are TRBV20-1 and TRBJ2-7; TRBD1 aligns across 11 bases. CDR3 length: 14 amino acids. The germline V gene encodes CDR1 DFQATT and CDR2 SNEGSKA (reference sequence). The CDR3: CSARAGTGGYEQYF. In nucleotides, the CDR3 is TGCAGTGCCAGAGCCGGGACAGGGGGCTACGAGCAGTACTTC.

J is TRBJ1-1 and V is TRBV6-2 or TRBV6-3; weak D call: TRBD1 (5 bases). The germline V and J ends were trimmed by 6 bases and 4 bases, with 15 bases remaining between them. The germline V gene encodes CDR1 MNHEY and CDR2 SVGEGT. The CDR3 is 14 amino acids. The CDR3 sequence is CASRDGGPSTEAFF. CDR3 sequence (DNA): TGTGCCAGCAGAGACGGGGGACCGTCCACTGAAGCTTTCTTT.

V gene TRBV12-3 or TRBV12-4 combines with J gene TRBJ2-7; D gene unclear. The V end lost 6 bases, the J end lost 3 bases, and 9 bases lay between the germline ends. The CDR3 spans 12 residues. Here the CDR3 DNA reads TGTGCCAGCAGAGGGCAAAACTACGAGCAGTACTTC. Translated, it gives CASRGQNYEQYF.

This clonotype was counted ten times or more. CDR3 nucleotides: TGTGCCAGCAGTTACCCTCCCGGGACTAGCGGGGTGAGCTCCTACAATGAGCAGTTCTTC. The encoded protein is CASSYPPGTSGVSSYNEQFF. V usage is TRBV6-2 or TRBV6-3 and J usage is TRBJ2-1, with 13 bases fitting TRBD2. This CDR3 comprises 20 residues. The V segment lost 2 bases and the J segment 0 bases; nucleotides outside the gene matches: 10. Germline V gives CDR1 MNHEY, CDR2 SVGEGT.

This clonotype was recorded at least ten times. This chain connects TRBV20-1 to TRBJ1-5, with D hard to call. V lost 0 bases to trimming and J lost 1 base, with 13 bases between them. Germline V CDR1 and CDR2: DFQATT, SNEGSKA (reference sequence). The CDR3 contains 16 residues. CDR3 sequence (DNA): TGCAGTGCTAGAGATCGAATGGGAGGGAGCAATCAGCCCCAGCATTTT. Amino acids: CSARDRMGGSNQPQHF.

This clonotype came up many times. The chain employs TRBV19 and TRBJ2-2, with D perhaps matching TRBD1 (6 bases). V lost 5 bases and J lost 0, with 10 bases in between. Germline V gene sequence: CDR1 LNHDA, CDR2 SQIVND (reference sequence). The CDR3 is made up of 15 amino acids. The CDR3 bases are TGTGCCAGTAGTTCGGGACACTCGAACACCGGGGAGCTGTTTTTT. This encodes CASSSGHSNTGELFF.

This clonotype was observed at least ten times. V is TRBV20-1 and J is TRBJ1-1; no reliable D call. Germline V gene sequence: CDR1 DFQATT, CDR2 SNEGSKA (reference sequence). V shed 6 bases and J shed 2 bases, with 13 bases lying between them. This CDR3 region has 13 residues. The CDR3 DNA sequence: TGCAGTGCCGCGGCCAGGATTAACACTGAAGCTTTCTTT. Translated: CSAAARINTEAFF.

Note on this clonotype: With a much larger clone just one base away, this may be a read error. The chain uses TRBV28 and TRBJ2-3; D may be TRBD1 or TRBD2 (5 bases each). CDR1 is MDHEN, CDR2 SYDVKM, per germline. The CDR3 has 13 amino acids. Here the CDR3 DNA reads TGTGCCAGCAGAATAGGGACCAAAGATACGCGGTATTTT. It specifies CASRIGTKDTRYF.

This clonotype was counted many times. The chain is built from TRBV3-1 and TRBJ1-1; TRBD1 matches at 7 bases. The V gene's germline CDR1 is LGHDT and CDR2 YNNKEL (reference sequence). V was pared by 4 bases and J by 11 bases, with 7 bases of the junction left unmatched. CDR3 size: 12 residues. The chain's CDR3 is CASSRRDSAAFF. CDR3 nucleotide sequence: TGTGCCAGCAGCCGCAGGGACAGCGCCGCTTTCTTT.

This clonotype has only one observation. The CDR3 does not end in the conserved phenylalanine or tryptophan, so this is likely a read error. The DNA is left out, because the CDR3 cannot be placed on it with certainty; the CDR3 is given as TCRdb lists it. The chain uses TRBV5-1 and TRBJ2-2; the D segment call TRBD1 is taken from the table without a DNA check. The CDR3 spans 15 residues, counting both ends. Germline CDR1 reads SGHRS; CDR2 reads YFSETQ. CDR3 region: CASSRRTENTGELSY.

This clonotype was recorded many times. The chain uses TRBV7-3 and TRBJ2-1, with 12 bases lining up with TRBD2. The J segment lost 7 bases and the V segment lost 3 bases, leaving 1 base of the junction unmatched. This CDR3 spans 14 amino acids. Germline CDR1 and CDR2: SGHTA and FQGTGA. The CDR3 region has the DNA TGTGCCAGCAGCTTTGGACTAGCGGGAAATGAGCAGTTCTTC. Protein product: CASSFGLAGNEQFF. The complete variable domain, with remaining parts taken from reference TRBV7-3 and TRBJ2-1, reads GAGVSQTPSNKVTEKGKYVELRCDPISGHTALYWYRQSLGQGPEFLIYFQGTGAADDSGLPNDRFFAVRPEGSVSTLKIQRTERGDSAVYLCASSFGLAGNEQFFGPGTRLTVL.